The present T cell receptor beta chain was sequenced within a study of cytotoxic CD8 clonotypes in ibrutinib-treated CLL. For this clone: Its matching antigen is unknown.

CDR3 length: 14 residues. CDR1 and CDR2 from the germline V gene are SEHNR and FQNEAQ (reference sequence). The V and J ends lost 3 bases and 4 bases respectively, with 9 bases between them. Study-level points and caveats: Contraction or stability on treatment was seen for public clonotypes, which were uncommon. Clonality measured at baseline exceeded age-matched healthy donors, tracking circulating CD8+ T-cell counts. An increase in clonality occurred at ibrutinib response, followed by a return toward baseline at progression.

Clones were read by immunoSEQ multiplex PCR, and TCRdb kept only the in-frame ones, dropping some. The sample lists approximately 26,000 clones, more than 65% occurring once. Roughly 2 micrograms of genomic DNA from cryopreserved PBMCs went into TCR beta libraries. The TCR sequence derives from a human donor with chronic lymphocytic leukemia. The rearrangement links TRBV7-9 to TRBJ1-4; the D is unclear. This material consisted of PBMCs, taken after 12 months of ibrutinib treatment. Here the CDR3 DNA reads TGTGCCAGCAGCTTTGCCGGGAATAATGAAAAACTGTTTTTT. Protein sequence: CASSFAGNNEKLFF.